This T cell receptor beta chain was found in a study of blood T cell repertoires in COVID-19. Study-wide context: T cells, B-cell-depleted T cells, or PBMCs provided the cDNA or gDNA that served as material.

This CDR3 is 14 amino acids long. The J segment lost 5 bases and the V segment lost 6 bases, leaving 7 bases of the junction unmatched. The V gene's germline CDR1 is MNHEY and CDR2 SMNVEV (reference sequence). Authors' data handling: Reference gene primer amplification in the assay estimated nucleated cell counts. Method: immunoSEQ multiplex PCR; TCRdb's copy keeps in-frame clones and lacks some. From that table come the V and J calls and clone size; the DNA was used to work out D and trimming. The sample comprises about 130,000 clones, approximately 80% of which are singletons, and around a third rests with the top ten.

The rearrangement links TRBV27 to TRBJ2-7; TRBD1 aligns across 10 bases. The sequencing sample was made of peripheral blood. This TCR derives from a man aged 40-50 years with active or convalescent COVID-19. The CDR3 nucleotides are TGTGCCAGCAGCCAGACAGGGGGCTCTAACGAGCAGTACTTC. Translating gives CASSQTGGSNEQYF.